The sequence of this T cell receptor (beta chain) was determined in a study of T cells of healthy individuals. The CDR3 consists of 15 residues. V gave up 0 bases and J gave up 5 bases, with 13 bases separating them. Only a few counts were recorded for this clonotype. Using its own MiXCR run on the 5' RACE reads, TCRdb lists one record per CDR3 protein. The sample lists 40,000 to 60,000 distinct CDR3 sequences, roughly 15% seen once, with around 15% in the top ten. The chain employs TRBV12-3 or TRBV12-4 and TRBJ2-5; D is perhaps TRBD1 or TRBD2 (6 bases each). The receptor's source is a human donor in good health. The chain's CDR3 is CASSLAKGGRETQYF. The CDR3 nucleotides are TGTGCCAGCAGTTTAGCGAAAGGGGGGCGGGAGACCCAGTACTTC.